Listed below are T cell receptor beta chains from one sample, sequenced in a study of cytomegalovirus exposure and HLA in healthy donors. Assay: immunoSEQ multiplex PCR; the TCRdb copy retains only in-frame clones and omits some. The sample includes around 100,000 clones, 75% of them seen just once. The source material was PBMCs. Source of these receptors: a man between 50 and 59 years old in good health and CMV-seronegative. The CDR3 runs from the conserved cysteine through the conserved F or W. The listing skips clone size in some rows; elsewhere it reads once, few, many or a size class.

clone_size,j_call,v_call,cdr3_aa
NA,TRBJ2-7,TRBV18,CASSPRGTGVDSYEQYF
NA,TRBJ1-1,TRBV19,CASSMTGLAEAFF
NA,TRBJ2-5,TRBV11-2,CASSVPGQVMAQYF
once,TRBJ2-3,TRBV19,CASSIGRGPSTDTQYF
NA,TRBJ1-2,TRBV6-5,CASSYSTVYGYTF
few,TRBJ2-7,TRBV7-2,CASSLSGRGLEQYF
many,TRBJ2-7,TRBV11-3,CASSLGHSSYEQYF
NA,TRBJ1-1,TRBV5-1,CASSLTGVNTEAFF
once,TRBJ2-1,TRBV6-5,CASSLTGVIYYNEQFF
NA,TRBJ1-4,TRBV2,CASSEQGTTNEKLFF
once,TRBJ1-1,TRBV5-1,CASSPQGDTEAFF
NA,TRBJ2-7,TRBV30,CARDSGTGGAFSYEQYF
NA,TRBJ2-7,TRBV5-1,CASSLGAGKYEQYF
NA,TRBJ1-5,TRBV7-9,CSSSPGTGDQPQHF
few,TRBJ2-5,TRBV7-2,CASSLGQRGLQETQYF
NA,TRBJ2-1,TRBV2,CASSEVRDRLNEQFF
NA,TRBJ2-2,TRBV5-1,CASARTGQNGELFF
once,TRBJ2-5,TRBV6-5,CASSYGPYSQETQYF
NA,TRBJ2-7,TRBV6-5,CASTTGFGSYEQYF
NA,TRBJ2-7,TRBV27,CASSLVPLGTGFYEQYF
NA,TRBJ1-6,TRBV6-5,CASSSGGGRNNSPLHF
NA,TRBJ1-2,TRBV28,CASSFGAGNYGYTF
few,TRBJ1-1,TRBV7-9,CASSRDRGAGTEAFF
NA,TRBJ1-2,TRBV18,CASSPTADYGYTF
NA,TRBJ2-2,TRBV7-9,CASPLGEGTGELFF
NA,TRBJ2-7,TRBV5-1,CASSLDPLPEQYF
NA,TRBJ1-2,TRBV7-2,CASSSGPNYGYTF
NA,TRBJ2-2,TRBV6-5,CASKSLAGELFF
NA,TRBJ1-1,TRBV2,CASRSQIDTEAFF
NA,TRBJ2-2,TRBV7-3,CASSSRQGGDTGELFF
NA,TRBJ2-7,TRBV11-2,CASSSSGGHEQYF
NA,TRBJ1-3,TRBV28,CASSFHGAGGNTIYF
NA,TRBJ1-1,TRBV7-2,CASSLALAGHTEAFF
NA,TRBJ2-7,TRBV5-1,CASSLVGTSANSYEQYF
NA,TRBJ2-7,TRBV18,CASSPKEGRVEQYF
NA,NA,TRBV29-1,CSARDSLYEQYF
few,NA,TRBV11-3,CASSREGYEQYF
NA,TRBJ1-5,TRBV19,CASSRGSQGQPQHF
NA,TRBJ2-1,TRBV28,CASSSLAGGHNEQFF
NA,TRBJ1-4,TRBV30,CACGEFEREKLFF
NA,TRBJ1-5,TRBV7-9,CASSRGPNSNQPQHF
few,TRBJ1-4,TRBV27,CASRPSPPTNEKLFF
NA,TRBJ2-7,TRBV27,CASRRELSSYEQYF
NA,TRBJ2-2,TRBV2,CASSGTSGRPNTGELFF
NA,TRBJ1-1,TRBV7-3,CASSLGGGNTEAFF
NA,TRBJ1-5,TRBV2,CASSEFGQGLVRQPQHF
once,TRBJ1-4,TRBV7-9,CSSSSGQAATNEKLFF
NA,TRBJ2-1,TRBV6-4,CASSPTSGRGNEQFF
NA,TRBJ2-5,TRBV15,CATSRDYDSAETQYF
NA,TRBJ2-3,TRBV14,CASSQERLAGPNTQYF
NA,TRBJ2-1,TRBV2,CASRDEQFF
few,TRBJ2-2,TRBV9,CASSQGRVRGGELFF
NA,TRBJ1-1,TRBV5-4,CASSFQPEAEAFF
NA,TRBJ2-3,TRBV5-1,CASSPGVSTDTQYF
NA,TRBJ2-7,TRBV9,CASSVLKEGGSRHEQYF
NA,TRBJ1-6,TRBV4-1,CASSGRGSGTSSYNSPLHF